This T cell receptor beta chain was found in a study of CD8 T cells in ankylosing spondylitis. Findings of the study overall: Some of these motif variants have turned up before, in reports on reactive arthritis synovial fluid and blood. Enrichment of disease-linked clones was reportedly significant in matched ankylosing spondylitis synovial fluid. In peripheral blood, disease-linked CD8+ clones occurred at relatively low frequencies.

A remark on this clonotype: Antigen: not known.

A quantitative 5'-RACE method, one with molecular barcodes, was used to make TCR beta libraries. Each CDR3 protein gets one entry after TCRdb re-called the 5' RACE reads with MiXCR. This sample has about 400,000 distinct CDR3 sequences, with 20% found just once. Looked up from germline, CDR1 is LGHDT and CDR2 is YNNKEL (reference sequence). Losses at the gene ends were 1 base for V and 8 bases for J; bases not matched to a gene: 17. The CDR3 loop spans 18 amino acids. The chain uses TRBV3-1 and TRBJ2-1; TRBD2 matches at 7 bases. The sequence came from a male donor with ankylosing spondylitis or in good health (not recorded which). The sequenced sample consisted of blood, either unsorted or a sorted T cell fraction (not recorded which). CDR3: CASSQVTKRTRITYEQFF. CDR3 sequence (DNA): TGTGCCAGCAGCCAAGTGACTAAAAGGACTAGAATCACCTATGAGCAGTTCTTC.